This T cell receptor (beta chain) was found in a study of beta chain features in type 1 diabetes. Naive, central memory, regulatory and stem cell-like memory cells within the CD4+ compartment were sorted using CD45RO/CCR7/CD25/CD127/CD95/CD27. Sorted populations all had greater than 98% purity. This CDR3 is built from 13 residues. V lost 1 base and J 3 bases, leaving 6 bases between the germline ends. CDR1 and CDR2 from the germline V gene are SEHNR and FQNEAQ (reference sequence). As concerns this clone: Antigen unknown.

Isolated RNA was reverse transcribed in full, so expressed TCRB transcripts were sequenced. Clones were read by immunoSEQ multiplex PCR, and TCRdb kept only the in-frame ones, dropping some. The sample holds about 410,000 clones; 14% are singletons and the top ten take roughly 0.038%. Study-wide findings and caveats: A pattern of fewer insertions and more deletions at VDJ junctions was seen in type 1 diabetes patients.

The V call is TRBV7-9, the J call TRBJ1-2; unclear D gene. The sample comprised naive CD4+ T cells from blood. The sequence came from a man younger than 40 in good health. DNA of the CDR3: TGTGCCAGCAGCTTAGTCCCGGACTATGGCTACACCTTC. It codes for CASSLVPDYGYTF.